Listed here is a single T cell receptor (beta chain). The CDR3 covers 13 residues. V was pared by 2 bases and J by 3 bases, with 8 bases between. Looked up from germline, CDR1 is MNHNS and CDR2 is SASEGT. This specimen belongs to a study of blood T cell repertoires in COVID-19. Assay used: immunoSEQ multiplex PCR; TCRdb lists only in-frame clones, some missing. The data contain about 380,000 clones, more than 85% of them singletons. Specimen: PBMCs or T cells enriched from blood (not recorded which). The receptor was isolated from a woman younger than 45 who had recovered from COVID-19. V and J are TRBV6-1 and TRBJ2-7, with D uncertain. As DNA, the CDR3 is TGTGCCAGCAGTGAATCGCCGGGCTACGAGCAGTACTTC. Protein: CASSESPGYEQYF.